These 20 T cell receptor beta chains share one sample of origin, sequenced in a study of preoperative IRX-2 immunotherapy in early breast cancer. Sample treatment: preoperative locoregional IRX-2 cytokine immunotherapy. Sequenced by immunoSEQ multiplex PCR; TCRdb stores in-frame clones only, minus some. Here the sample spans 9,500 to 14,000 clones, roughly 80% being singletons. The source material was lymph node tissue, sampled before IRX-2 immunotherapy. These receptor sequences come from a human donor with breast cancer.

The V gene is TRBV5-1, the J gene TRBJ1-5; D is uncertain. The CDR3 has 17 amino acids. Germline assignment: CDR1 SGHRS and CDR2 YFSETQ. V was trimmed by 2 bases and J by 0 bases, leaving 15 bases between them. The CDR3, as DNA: TGCGCCAGCAGCTTAGAACTCGGGAACACTAGCAATCAGCCCCAGCATTTT. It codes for CASSLELGNTSNQPQHF.

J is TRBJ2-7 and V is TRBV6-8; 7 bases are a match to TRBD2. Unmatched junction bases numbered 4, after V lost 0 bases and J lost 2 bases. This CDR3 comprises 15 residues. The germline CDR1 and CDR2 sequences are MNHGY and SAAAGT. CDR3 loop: CASSYSLADTYEQYF. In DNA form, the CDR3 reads TGTGCCAGCAGTTACTCGCTAGCGGATACCTACGAGCAGTACTTC.

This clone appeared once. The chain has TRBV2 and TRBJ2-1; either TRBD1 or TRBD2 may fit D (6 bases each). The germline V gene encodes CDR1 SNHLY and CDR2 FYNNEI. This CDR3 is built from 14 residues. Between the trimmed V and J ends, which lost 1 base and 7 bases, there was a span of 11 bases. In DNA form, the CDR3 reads TGTGCCAGCAGTGAAGAAGGGGGGCGGAATGAGCAGTTCTTC. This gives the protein CASSEEGGRNEQFF.

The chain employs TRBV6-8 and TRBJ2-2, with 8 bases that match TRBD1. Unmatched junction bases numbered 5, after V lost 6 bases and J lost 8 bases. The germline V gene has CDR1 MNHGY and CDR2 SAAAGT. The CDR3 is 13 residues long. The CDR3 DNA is TGTGCCAGCAGAAGCGGACAGGGTGGGGAGCTGTTTTTT. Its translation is CASRSGQGGELFF.

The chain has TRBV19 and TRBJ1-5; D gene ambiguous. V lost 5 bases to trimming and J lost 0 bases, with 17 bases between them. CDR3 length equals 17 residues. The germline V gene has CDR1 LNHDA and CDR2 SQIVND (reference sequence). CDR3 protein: CASSPYLGLGSNQPQHF. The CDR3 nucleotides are TGTGCCAGTAGTCCCTACCTAGGGTTGGGTAGCAATCAGCCCCAGCATTTT.

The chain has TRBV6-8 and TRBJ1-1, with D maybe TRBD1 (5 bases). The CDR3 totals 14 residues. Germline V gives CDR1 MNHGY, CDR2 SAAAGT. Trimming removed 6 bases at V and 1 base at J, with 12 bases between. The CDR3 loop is CASRTGVKNTEAFF. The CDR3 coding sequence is TGTGCCAGCAGAACGGGGGTAAAGAACACTGAAGCTTTCTTT.

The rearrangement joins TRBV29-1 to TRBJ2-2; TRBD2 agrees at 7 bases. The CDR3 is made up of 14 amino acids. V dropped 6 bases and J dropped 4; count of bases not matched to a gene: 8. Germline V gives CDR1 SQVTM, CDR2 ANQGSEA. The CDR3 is CSVPGGGGTGELFF. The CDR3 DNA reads TGCAGCGTACCGGGAGGCGGCGGCACCGGGGAGCTGTTTTTT.

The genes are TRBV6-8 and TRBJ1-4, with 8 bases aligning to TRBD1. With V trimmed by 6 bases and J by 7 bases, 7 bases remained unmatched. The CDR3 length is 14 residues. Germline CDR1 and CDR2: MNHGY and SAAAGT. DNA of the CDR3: TGTGCCAGCAGCCGACAGGGGAGGACTGAAAAACTGTTTTTT. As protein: CASSRQGRTEKLFF.

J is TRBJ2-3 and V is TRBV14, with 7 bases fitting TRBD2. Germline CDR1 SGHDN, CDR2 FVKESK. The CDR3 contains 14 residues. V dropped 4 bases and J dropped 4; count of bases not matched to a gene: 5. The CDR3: CASSRDYQADTQYF. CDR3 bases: TGTGCCAGCAGCCGGGACTATCAAGCAGATACGCAGTATTTT.

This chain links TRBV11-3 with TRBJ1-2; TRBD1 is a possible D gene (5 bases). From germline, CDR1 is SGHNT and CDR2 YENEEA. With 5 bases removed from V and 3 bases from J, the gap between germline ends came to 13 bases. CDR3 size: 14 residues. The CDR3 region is CASSEGPTHYGYTF. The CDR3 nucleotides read TGTGCCAGCAGCGAGGGACCGACACACTATGGCTACACCTTC.

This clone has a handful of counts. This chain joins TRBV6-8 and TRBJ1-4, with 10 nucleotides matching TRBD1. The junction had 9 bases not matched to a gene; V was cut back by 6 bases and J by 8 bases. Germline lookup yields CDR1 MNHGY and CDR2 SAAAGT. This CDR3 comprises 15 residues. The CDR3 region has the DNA TGTGCCAGCAGAGAACCGGGACAGGGGATGGAAAAACTGTTTTTT. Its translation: CASREPGQGMEKLFF.

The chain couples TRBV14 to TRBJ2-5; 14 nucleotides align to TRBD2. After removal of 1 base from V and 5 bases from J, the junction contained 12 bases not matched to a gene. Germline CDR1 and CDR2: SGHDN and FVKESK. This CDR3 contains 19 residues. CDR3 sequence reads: CASSQVGSAGLAGAETQYF. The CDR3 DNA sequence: TGTGCCAGCAGCCAAGTGGGATCGGCGGGACTAGCGGGAGCGGAGACCCAGTACTTC.

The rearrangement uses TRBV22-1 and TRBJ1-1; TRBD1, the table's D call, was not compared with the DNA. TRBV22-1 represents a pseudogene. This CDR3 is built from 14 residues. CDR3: CASSLSGGIPEAFF. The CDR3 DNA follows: TGTGCCAGCAGTTTATCAGGGGGCATTCCTGAAGCTTTCTTT.

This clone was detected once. The CDR3 DNA reads TGTGCCAGTAGTATAGAAACGATCGGGGAGCTGTTTTTT. Amino acid sequence: CASSIETIGELFF. The genes are TRBV19 and TRBJ2-2; no definite D call. Germline V lookup: CDR1 LNHDA, CDR2 SQIVND (reference sequence). With 0 bases removed from V and 7 bases from J, the gap between germline ends came to 6 bases. The CDR3 consists of 13 residues. The full variable domain, completed using reference TRBV19 and TRBJ2-2, is DGGITQSPKYLFRKEGQNVTLSCEQNLNHDAMYWYRQDPGQGLRLIYYSQIVNDFQKGDIAEGYSVSREKKESFPLTVTSAQKNPTAFYLCASSIETIGELFFGEGSRLTVL.

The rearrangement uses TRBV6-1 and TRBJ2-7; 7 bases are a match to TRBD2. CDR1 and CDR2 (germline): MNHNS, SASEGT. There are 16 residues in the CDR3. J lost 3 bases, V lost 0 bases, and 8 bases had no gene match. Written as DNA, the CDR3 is TGTGCCAGCAGTGAAGCTGAGGGAGGGTCGGTCTACGAGCAGTACTTC. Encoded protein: CASSEAEGGSVYEQYF.

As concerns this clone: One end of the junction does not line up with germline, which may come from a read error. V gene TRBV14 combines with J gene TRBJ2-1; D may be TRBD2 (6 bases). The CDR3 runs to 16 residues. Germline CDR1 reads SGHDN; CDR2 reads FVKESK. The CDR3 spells CANSQGGSVSYNEQFF. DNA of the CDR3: TGTGCCAACAGCCAAGGAGGGAGCGTCTCCTACAATGAGCAGTTCTTC.

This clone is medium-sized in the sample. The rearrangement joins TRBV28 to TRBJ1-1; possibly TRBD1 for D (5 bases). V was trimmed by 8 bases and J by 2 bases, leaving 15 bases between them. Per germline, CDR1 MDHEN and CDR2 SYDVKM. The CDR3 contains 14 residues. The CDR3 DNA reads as TGTGCCAGCGGGGAGACAGCTCTAAACACTGAAGCTTTCTTT. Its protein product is CASGETALNTEAFF.

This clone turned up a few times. CDR3 nucleotides: TGTGCCAGCACCCGAACGGAGTATGGCTACACCTTC. Amino acid sequence: CASTRTEYGYTF. The chain uses TRBV28 and TRBJ1-2; no reliable D call. CDR3 length: 12 residues. The germline CDR1 and CDR2 sequences are MDHEN and SYDVKM. V was pared by 7 bases and J by 5 bases, with 11 bases between.

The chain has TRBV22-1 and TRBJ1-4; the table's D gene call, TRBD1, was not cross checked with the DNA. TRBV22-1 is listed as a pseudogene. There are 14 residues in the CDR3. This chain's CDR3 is CASRETGGGEKLFF. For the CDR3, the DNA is TGTGCCAGCAGGGAGACAGGGGGAGGTGAAAAACTGTTTTTT.

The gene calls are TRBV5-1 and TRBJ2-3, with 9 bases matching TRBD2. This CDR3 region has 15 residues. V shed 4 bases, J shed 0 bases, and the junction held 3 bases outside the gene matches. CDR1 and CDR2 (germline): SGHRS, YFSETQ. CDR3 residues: CASSRLAGSTDTQYF. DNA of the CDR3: TGCGCCAGCAGCCGCCTAGCGGGGAGCACAGATACGCAGTATTTT.